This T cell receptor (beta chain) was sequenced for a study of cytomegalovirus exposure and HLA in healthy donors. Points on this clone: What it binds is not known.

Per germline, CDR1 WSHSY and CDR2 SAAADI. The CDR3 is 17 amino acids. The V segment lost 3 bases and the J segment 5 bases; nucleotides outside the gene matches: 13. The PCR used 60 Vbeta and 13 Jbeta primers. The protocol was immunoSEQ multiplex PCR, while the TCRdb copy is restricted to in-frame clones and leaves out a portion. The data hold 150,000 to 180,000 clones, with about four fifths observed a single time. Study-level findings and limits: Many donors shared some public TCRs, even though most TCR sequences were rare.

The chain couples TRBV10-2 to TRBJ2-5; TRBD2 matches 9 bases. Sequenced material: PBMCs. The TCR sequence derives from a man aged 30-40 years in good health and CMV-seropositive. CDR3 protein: CASSEGGGRAKKETQYF. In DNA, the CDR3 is TGCGCCAGCAGTGAAGGGGGCGGGAGGGCCAAAAAGGAGACCCAGTACTTC.